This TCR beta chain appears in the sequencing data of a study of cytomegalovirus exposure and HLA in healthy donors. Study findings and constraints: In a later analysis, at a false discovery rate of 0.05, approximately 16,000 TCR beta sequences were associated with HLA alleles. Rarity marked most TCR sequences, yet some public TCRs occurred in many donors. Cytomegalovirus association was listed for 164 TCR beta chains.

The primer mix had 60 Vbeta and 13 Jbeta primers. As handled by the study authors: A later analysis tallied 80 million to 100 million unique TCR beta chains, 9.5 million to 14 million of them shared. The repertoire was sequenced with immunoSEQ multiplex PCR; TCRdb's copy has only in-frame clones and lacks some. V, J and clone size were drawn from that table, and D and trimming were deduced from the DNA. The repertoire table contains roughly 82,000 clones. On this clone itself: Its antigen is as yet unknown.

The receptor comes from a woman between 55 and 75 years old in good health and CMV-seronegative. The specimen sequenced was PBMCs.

Here the CDR3 DNA reads TGTGCCAGCAGTTTACGATGGGGGGGAACGAGAACCGGGGAGCTGTTTTTT. This encodes CASSLRWGGTRTGELFF. V is TRBV28 and J is TRBJ2-2, with TRBD2 matching 7 bases. This CDR3 spans 17 amino acids. The germline CDR1 and CDR2 sequences are MDHEN and SYDVKM. Trimming cost V 2 bases and J 5 bases; bases outside gene matches: 11.